A selection of T cell receptor beta chains follows, all from one sample in a study of neurological immune-mediated disorders. One entry per CDR3 protein results from TCRdb running MiXCR on the 5' RACE reads. The data contain tens of thousands of distinct CDR3 sequences, roughly 3.5% of them seen just once; the ten biggest clones take up under 3.5%. What was sequenced was PBMCs. These receptors were collected from a woman aged 45-59 years with multiple sclerosis. The CDR3 runs from the conserved cysteine through the conserved F or W. The D gene is left open where the match is weak. Rows may omit the clone size; those that give it use once, few, many or a size class.

cdr3_nt cdr3_aa j_call d_call clone_size v_call
TGCAGTGCTATCCGGACTAGCGGGGCGACCGAGCAGTACTTC CSAIRTSGATEQYF TRBJ2-7 TRBD2 many TRBV20-1
TGCGCCAGCAGCTTGGAGAGCAGGAGATCGACTAACTATGGCTACACCTTC CASSLESRRSTNYGYTF TRBJ1-2 NA many TRBV5-1
TGCAGTGCCAATGTCATGAACACTGAAGCTTTCTTT CSANVMNTEAFF TRBJ1-1 NA many TRBV20-1
TGTGCCAGCAAACCTCAGGGCCCGGGAGGAGAGCAGTACTTC CASKPQGPGGEQYF TRBJ2-7 TRBD2 many TRBV3-1
TGTGCCAGCAGTAGTACAGCTTACGAGCAGTACTTC CASSSTAYEQYF TRBJ2-7 NA many TRBV25-1
TGCGCCAGCAGCGTACAGGGAACTGGGGAGCTGTTTTTT CASSVQGTGELFF TRBJ2-2 NA many TRBV5-1
TGTGCCAGCAGCTTGGACAGGGGGCGACTTTGGTACTTC CASSLDRGRLWYF TRBJ2-7 TRBD1 few TRBV5-6
TGCGCCAGCAGCTCGGGGACTAGCGGGGGCCAAGAGACCCAGTACTTC CASSSGTSGGQETQYF TRBJ2-5 TRBD2 many TRBV5-1
TGTGCCAGCAGTTTCAACAGAGACAATGAGCAGTTCTTC CASSFNRDNEQFF TRBJ2-1 NA NA TRBV6-6
TGTGCCAGCAGCTCCTGGGGGACGGGTCCATTGGAGCAGTTCTTC CASSSWGTGPLEQFF TRBJ2-1 NA few TRBV7-6
TGTGCCAGCAGCCCAGGGGGACCTCACAATGAGCAGTTCTTC CASSPGGPHNEQFF TRBJ2-1 TRBD1 many TRBV7-3
TGTGCCAGCAGCTCCGACTTCTCCGGGGAGCTGTTTTTT CASSSDFSGELFF TRBJ2-2 NA NA TRBV7-2
TGTGCCAGCAGTTTGGGAGGGGACTTCTACGAGCAGTACTTC CASSLGGDFYEQYF TRBJ2-7 TRBD2 many TRBV12-3/TRBV12-4
TGTGCCAGCAGCGTAGAGCCAGGAGATACGCAGTATTTT CASSVEPGDTQYF TRBJ2-3 NA many TRBV9
TGTGCCAGCAGTTCCCGAAGACTAGCGGGGGGCCCTCATAAGGGCACCGGGGAGCTGTTTTTT CASSSRRLAGGPHKGTGELFF TRBJ2-2 TRBD2 many TRBV12-3/TRBV12-4
TGTGCTAGCAGCCAACTAGGCTTTGGTACGCAGTATTTT CASSQLGFGTQYF TRBJ2-3 NA few TRBV7-7
TGTGCCAGCAGCACTTTGGGCACAGATACGCAGTATTTT CASSTLGTDTQYF TRBJ2-3 NA many TRBV7-3
TGTGCCAGCACCATGCAGGGGAACACCGGGGAGCTGTTTTTT CASTMQGNTGELFF TRBJ2-2 NA many TRBV7-9
TGCGCCAGCAGCCAAACCCCGGGTACCTATGGCTACACCTTC CASSQTPGTYGYTF TRBJ1-2 NA many TRBV5-1
TGTGCCAGCAGCTTAGAGGCGGGCCCCTACGAGCAGTACTTC CASSLEAGPYEQYF TRBJ2-7 NA many TRBV7-6
TGTGCCAGCAGCCAAGGGGTACAGGGGGGAAAACTGTTTTTT CASSQGVQGGKLFF TRBJ1-4 TRBD1 many TRBV3-1
TGTGCCAGCAGCTCATGGACTAGCGGGGGTACCGATGAGCAGTTCTTC CASSSWTSGGTDEQFF TRBJ2-1 TRBD2 many TRBV7-2
TGTGCCAGCAGCTTGGTCTACAGCCCTAGCTACGAGCAGTACTTC CASSLVYSPSYEQYF TRBJ2-7 NA many TRBV5-5
TGTGCCAGCAGTTGGGTGGGACCCGGGGAGCTGTTTTTT CASSWVGPGELFF TRBJ2-2 NA many TRBV12-3/TRBV12-4
TGCAGTGCTAGAGATCGGCCCAGGGATAACTATGGCTACACCTTC CSARDRPRDNYGYTF TRBJ1-2 NA NA TRBV20-1
TGTGCTAGCAGTCCACTATTATGGAACACTGAAGCTTTCTTT CASSPLLWNTEAFF TRBJ1-1 NA many TRBV7-7
TGCGCCAGCAGCCAAAATAGCAATCAGCCCCAGCATTTT CASSQNSNQPQHF TRBJ1-5 NA many TRBV5-1
TGCGCCAGCAGCTTGGGACAGGGGTTAAACATTCAGTACTTC CASSLGQGLNIQYF TRBJ2-4 TRBD1 many TRBV5-1
TGTGCCACCGCGGACAGTAATTCACCCCTCCACTTT CATADSNSPLHF TRBJ1-6 NA many TRBV2
TGCAGTGCTAGAGACCTATTACAGGGGGCTGAAGCTTTCTTT CSARDLLQGAEAFF TRBJ1-1 TRBD1 many TRBV20-1
TGCAGTGCTAGTAAGAGCGTCTCCTACAATGAGCAGTTCTTC CSASKSVSYNEQFF TRBJ2-1 NA many TRBV20-1
TGTGCCAGCAGCTTTAACAGGGCCCCCGGAGAGACCCAGTACTTC CASSFNRAPGETQYF TRBJ2-5 NA many TRBV7-2
TGTGCCAGCAGGGGGACTAGCGGGGGGCCTACAGATACGCAGTATTTT CASRGTSGGPTDTQYF TRBJ2-3 TRBD2 many TRBV6-6
TGTGCCAGCAGTCACCGCCGGGACAGGCTCATCTCGGCCAACGTCCTGACTTTC CASSHRRDRLISANVLTF TRBJ2-6 TRBD1 many TRBV12-3/TRBV12-4
TGTGCCAGCAGCCACGGGACTAGCGGGGTTAGCACAGATACGCAGTATTTT CASSHGTSGVSTDTQYF TRBJ2-3 TRBD2 many TRBV7-6
TGCGCCAGCAGTGAGGCTAGCGGGGTGGTGGGTGCCAAAAACATTCAGTACTTC CASSEASGVVGAKNIQYF TRBJ2-4 TRBD2 many TRBV10-2
TGTGCCAGCAGCCGTCATAATAGCCCCCACCAGTACTTC CASSRHNSPHQYF TRBJ2-5 NA many TRBV7-9
TGCGCCAGCAGCCCGGGGGAGGGGGCTCGTGGCTACACCTTC CASSPGEGARGYTF TRBJ1-2 TRBD1 many TRBV5-1
TGTGCCAGCGACCTATACGGAAACAATTCACCCCTCCACTTT CASDLYGNNSPLHF TRBJ1-6 NA NA TRBV6-2/TRBV6-3
TGTGCCAGCAGAAACCGGGGTTCTTACAATGAGCAGTTCTTC CASRNRGSYNEQFF TRBJ2-1 NA many TRBV7-2
TGTGCCAGCAGTGAAATCAGCAGCAATCAGCCCCAGCATTTT CASSEISSNQPQHF TRBJ1-5 NA many TRBV12-3/TRBV12-4
TGTGCCACCAGCAGAGATGCGGGATACGATAGTGAGCAGTACTTC CATSRDAGYDSEQYF TRBJ2-7 NA many TRBV15
TGTGCCAGCAGTTCAAGGACTAGCTACTACAATGAGCAGTTCTTC CASSSRTSYYNEQFF TRBJ2-1 TRBD2 many TRBV6-5
TGCAGTGTTGGACAGAGTAACTATGGCTACACCTTC CSVGQSNYGYTF TRBJ1-2 NA many TRBV20-1
TGTGCCAGCAGCACCCCGGGGGGGTTCTTC CASSTPGGFF TRBJ2-1 TRBD2 many TRBV5-8
TGTGCCAGCAGCCAAGGGCAGCCCATCTACGAGCAGTACTTC CASSQGQPIYEQYF TRBJ2-7 NA many TRBV3-1
TGTGCCAGCAGCTCCCACCCCTCCTACGAGCAGTACTTC CASSSHPSYEQYF TRBJ2-7 NA many TRBV5-6
TGTGCCAGCAGCAAAGTAGGCGGAACTGGGGGCACCTACAATGAGCAGTTCTTC CASSKVGGTGGTYNEQFF TRBJ2-1 NA many TRBV21-1
TGTGCCAGCAGTAGAAAGGGAAAAGGGGTCTCCCGAAACACCATATATTTT CASSRKGKGVSRNTIYF TRBJ1-3 NA many TRBV12-3/TRBV12-4
TGTGCCAGCTCTTTCCGACTAGCGGACTCCTACGAGCAGTACTTC CASSFRLADSYEQYF TRBJ2-7 TRBD2 NA TRBV18
TGTGCCAGCAGTCAACTAAGCGGTTTACAGTTCTTC CASSQLSGLQFF TRBJ2-1 NA many TRBV25-1
TGTGCCAGCAGTTTAGAGGCGGGACAGGGATTCTACAATGAGCAGTTCTTC CASSLEAGQGFYNEQFF TRBJ2-1 TRBD1 many TRBV12-3/TRBV12-4
TGTGCCAGCAGTCCCCGTGGGAATTCAACCCTCAACTTT CASSPRGNSTLNF TRBJ1-6 NA few TRBV7-6
TGTGCCAGCAGTGGAATTCGGAGGGGTAGGACTGAAGCTTTCTTT CASSGIRRGRTEAFF TRBJ1-1 NA many TRBV2
TGTGCCAGCAGCCATGGAGCTAGCGCCTACACCGGGGAGCTGTTTTTT CASSHGASAYTGELFF TRBJ2-2 NA few TRBV5-5
TGTGCCAGCTCTCAGGGCAGTGTAAACCAGGAGACCCAGTACTTC CASSQGSVNQETQYF TRBJ2-5 NA many TRBV18
TGTGCCAGCAGTTACCACAACCCCGGGGAGCTGTTTTTT CASSYHNPGELFF TRBJ2-2 NA many TRBV6-2/TRBV6-3